This TCR beta chain emerged from a study of CXCR3 chemokines and chemotherapy response in bladder cancer (dated by TCRdb to the early 2020s). As for the study more broadly: The study examined whether intratumoral CXCR3 chemokine system activity predicted chemotherapy response in human bladder cancer.

Library construction relied on PCR. Sequencing relied on an Illumina HiSeq 2500. TCRdb passed the public sequencing reads through fastp at Q25 and MiXCR, retaining productive beta sequences. Every entry covers one CDR3 protein and lists the most common genes and DNA from its rows. The sample profile shows about 3,100 distinct CDR3 sequences; about 10% of them were found once. The ten largest clonotypes hold roughly 35% of the sample. There are many counts of this clonotype. The clone's antigen remains unknown. Base quality data are lacking; no much larger clone is found one base away. The specimen was collected from a patient whose treatment included neoadjuvant chemotherapy. This TCR came from a human donor with bladder cancer that responded to neoadjuvant chemotherapy.

The CDR3 region has the sequence CASSLAGGRTEAFF. In nucleotide form, the sequence is TGTGCCAGCAGCTTGGCTGGGGGTAGGACTGAAGCTTTCTTT. The chain is encoded by TRBV5-4 joined to TRBJ1-1, and perhaps TRBD1 as D gene, on 5 matching bases. The CDR3 starts with the cysteine, ends with the phenylalanine, and has 14 residues. Kept here is only the CDR3 DNA, which spans 42 bases and is read in frame from base 1. Taken from the germline V gene (reference sequence), the CDR1 and CDR2 loops are SGHNT and YYREEE. V is clipped by 0 bases and J by 5 bases, and the sequence between their germline boundaries is 11 bases long.